These T cell receptor beta chains were read from a single sample in a study of identical twins. A single record per CDR3 protein comes from TCRdb applying MiXCR to the 5' RACE reads. The sample holds fewer than 250,000 distinct CDR3 sequences; 7% to 8.5% are singletons and the top ten take under 7%. The data also belong to a second study, concerning yellow fever vaccine responses in identical twins.

Sequenced sample: CD8+ T cells sorted from blood. The receptors were sampled from a woman aged 18 to 35 in good health. The CDR3 runs from the conserved cysteine through the conserved F or W. D genes are given only for firm matches. Size is stated for part of the rows, as once, few or many counts, or as a class when the clone is expanded.

TRBV7-7	TRBJ2-1	-	TRBD2	CASSLGPGLGNEQFF	TGTGCCAGCAGCTTAGGCCCGGGACTAGGGAATGAGCAGTTCTTC
TRBV12-3/TRBV12-4	TRBJ2-1	-	TRBD2	CASSFILAVDNEQFF	TGTGCCAGCAGTTTTATTCTAGCGGTAGACAATGAGCAGTTCTTC
TRBV15	TRBJ2-2	-	TRBD2	CATSRDGSGGAEWDTGELFF	TGTGCCACCAGCAGAGATGGGAGCGGGGGGGCCGAGTGGGACACCGGGGAGCTGTTTTTT
TRBV6-5	TRBJ2-2	-	TRBD2	CASSYQLAGGYTGELFF	TGTGCCAGCAGTTACCAACTAGCGGGGGGCTACACCGGGGAGCTGTTTTTT
TRBV12-3/TRBV12-4	TRBJ1-2	few	-	CASSSGEGGYGYTF	TGTGCCAGCAGCTCAGGGGAAGGAGGCTATGGCTACACCTTC
TRBV9	TRBJ2-1	many	TRBD2	CASTGTSTINEQFF	TGTGCCAGCACCGGGACTAGCACTATAAATGAGCAGTTCTTC
TRBV21-1	TRBJ2-1	few	-	CASRNRQGWNEQFF	TGTGCCAGCAGAAACAGACAGGGGTGGAATGAGCAGTTCTTC
TRBV3-1	TRBJ2-6	-	-	CASSQEVGSGANVLTF	TGTGCCAGCAGCCAAGAGGTTGGGTCTGGGGCCAACGTCCTGACTTTC
TRBV6-2/TRBV6-3	TRBJ2-2	few	-	CASSYEVLNTGELFF	TGTGCCAGCAGTTATGAGGTACTGAACACCGGGGAGCTGTTTTTT
TRBV6-1	TRBJ2-1	few	TRBD1	CASSQLRGRSYNEQFF	TGTGCCAGCAGTCAGCTCAGGGGGCGATCCTACAATGAGCAGTTCTTC
TRBV10-1	TRBJ2-1	many	-	CASSPARAYNEQFF	TGCGCCAGCAGCCCCGCGCGAGCCTACAATGAGCAGTTCTTC
TRBV20-1	TRBJ2-1	many	-	CSARRLENEQFF	TGCAGTGCTAGAAGACTGGAGAATGAGCAGTTCTTC
TRBV3-1	TRBJ1-2	-	TRBD1	CASLKSGQPNYGYTF	TGTGCCAGCCTTAAATCGGGACAGCCTAACTATGGCTACACCTTC
TRBV27	TRBJ2-7	many	TRBD2	CASSLAGGPYEQYF	TGTGCCAGCAGTCTAGCGGGAGGGCCGTACGAGCAGTACTTC
TRBV29-1	TRBJ1-1	-	-	CSVPEAFF	TGCAGCGTGCCTGAAGCTTTCTTT
TRBV6-1	TRBJ2-6	-	TRBD2	CASSTGTRGWGANVLTF	TGTGCCAGCAGTACCGGGACTAGGGGGTGGGGGGCCAACGTCCTGACTTTC
TRBV12-3/TRBV12-4	TRBJ2-5	many	-	CASGQETQYF	TGTGCTAGCGGCCAAGAGACCCAGTACTTC
TRBV6-1	TRBJ2-1	-	TRBD2	CASRGTSGYNEQFF	TGTGCCAGCAGGGGGACTAGCGGATACAATGAGCAGTTCTTC
TRBV24-1	TRBJ2-1	-	TRBD2	CATSDPLASGRAENEQFF	TGTGCCACCAGTGACCCCCTTGCTAGCGGGAGGGCGGAAAATGAGCAGTTCTTC
TRBV11-2	TRBJ2-2	few	TRBD1	CASSLRDRSYGELFF	TGTGCCAGCAGCTTAAGGGACAGATCGTACGGGGAGCTGTTTTTT
TRBV13	TRBJ2-1	-	-	CASSLGRERGNEQFF	TGTGCCAGCAGCTTAGGTCGGGAGAGAGGTAATGAGCAGTTCTTC
TRBV12-3/TRBV12-4	TRBJ2-1	many	-	CASSLAGGYYNEQFF	TGTGCCAGCAGTTTAGCGGGAGGATACTACAATGAGCAGTTCTTC
TRBV28	TRBJ2-3	many	TRBD2	CASSFPGLAGEKTDTQYF	TGTGCCAGCAGTTTTCCCGGACTAGCGGGGGAGAAGACAGATACGCAGTATTTT
TRBV4-1	TRBJ2-1	many	-	CASSHSGKSSYNEQFF	TGCGCCAGCAGCCATTCTGGCAAGAGCTCCTACAATGAGCAGTTCTTC
TRBV5-6	TRBJ2-1	-	TRBD1	CASSLGGGDYNEQFF	TGTGCCAGCAGCTTGGGAGGGGGCGACTACAATGAGCAGTTCTTC
TRBV2	TRBJ1-6	many	-	CASSEAGQSYNSPLHF	TGTGCCAGCAGTGAAGCCGGGCAGTCCTATAATTCACCCCTCCACTTT
TRBV7-9	TRBJ2-1	-	TRBD2	CASSGTSGRTYNEQFF	TGTGCCAGCAGCGGGACTAGCGGGAGGACCTACAATGAGCAGTTCTTC
TRBV20-1	TRBJ2-1	many	TRBD2	CSAEAQGTSGQDNEQFF	TGCAGTGCAGAGGCACAGGGGACTAGCGGGCAGGACAATGAGCAGTTCTTC
TRBV11-2	TRBJ2-7	-	-	CASSFPEVPRDHEQYF	TGTGCCAGCAGCTTCCCTGAAGTGCCCCGAGATCACGAGCAGTACTTC
TRBV4-1	TRBJ2-3	-	TRBD2	CASSRGLSAATDTQYF	TGCGCCAGCAGCCGGGGACTAAGCGCGGCCACAGATACGCAGTATTTT
TRBV16	TRBJ1-4	-	-	CASSQLANEKLFF	TGTGCCAGCAGCCAACTCGCAAATGAAAAACTGTTTTTT
TRBV27	TRBJ2-2	many	-	CASSLSGAEDTGELFF	TGTGCCAGCAGTTTATCAGGGGCGGAGGACACCGGGGAGCTGTTTTTT
TRBV7-8	TRBJ1-5	-	-	CASSLEQGNNQPQHF	TGTGCCAGCAGCTTAGAACAGGGTAACAATCAGCCCCAGCATTTT
TRBV7-9	TRBJ2-1	few	TRBD2	CASRAGGFNNEQFF	TGTGCCAGCAGGGCGGGGGGGTTTAACAATGAGCAGTTCTTC
TRBV6-4	TRBJ1-5	many	-	CASSETGNQPQHF	TGTGCCAGCAGTGAGACAGGCAATCAGCCCCAGCATTTT
TRBV13	TRBJ2-5	-	-	CASSLALVGVRSQETQYF	TGTGCCAGCAGCTTAGCCCTGGTCGGCGTGAGGTCTCAAGAGACCCAGTACTTC
TRBV7-2	TRBJ2-1	-	-	CASSLVSPWRDSYNEQFF	TGTGCCAGCAGCTTAGTATCCCCATGGCGGGACTCCTACAATGAGCAGTTCTTC
TRBV6-4	TRBJ2-2	many	TRBD2	CASRAGVSGELFF	TGTGCCAGCAGAGCGGGAGTATCCGGGGAGCTGTTTTTT
TRBV27	TRBJ1-2	many	-	CASRPDRFYGYTF	TGTGCCAGCAGACCTGACAGATTCTATGGCTACACCTTC
TRBV7-2	TRBJ2-5	many	-	CASSLARAPYLWETQYF	TGTGCCAGCAGCTTAGCCAGGGCACCTTACCTGTGGGAGACCCAGTACTTC
TRBV5-1	TRBJ2-1	few	-	CASSLEGSSGFYNEQFF	TGCGCCAGCAGCTTGGAGGGGTCTAGTGGCTTCTACAATGAGCAGTTCTTC
TRBV13	TRBJ2-3	-	TRBD2	CASSHGLAGDLPPTDTQYF	TGTGCCAGCAGCCACGGACTAGCGGGGGATCTACCGCCCACAGATACGCAGTATTTT
TRBV2	TRBJ2-7	few	TRBD2	CASSEGTSGSKTYEQYF	TGTGCCAGCAGTGAGGGGACTAGCGGGAGTAAGACCTACGAGCAGTACTTC
TRBV7-9	TRBJ2-1	many	TRBD2	CASSGGGSGRGNEQFF	TGTGCCAGCAGCGGGGGGGGATCAGGGAGAGGCAATGAGCAGTTCTTC
TRBV5-1	TRBJ2-3	many	-	CASSGTLSSTDTQYF	TGCGCCAGCAGCGGTACGCTTAGCTCCACAGATACGCAGTATTTT
TRBV24-1	TRBJ2-2	few	TRBD1	CATSDSGTGNGGELFF	TGTGCCACCAGTGACTCCGGGACAGGGAATGGCGGGGAGCTGTTTTTT
TRBV6-2/TRBV6-3	TRBJ2-1	-	TRBD2	CASSINKRGLAGGGAYNEQFF	TGTGCCAGCAGTATCAACAAAAGGGGACTAGCGGGGGGAGGGGCCTACAATGAGCAGTTCTTC
TRBV10-1	TRBJ2-3	many	-	CASSESRADTQYF	TGCGCCAGCAGTGAGTCACGAGCAGATACGCAGTATTTT